A selection of T cell receptor beta chains follows, all from one sample in a study of T cells expressing NK-cell markers. For each CDR3 protein, TCRdb gives one entry from its re-call of the 5' RACE reads, without DNA. The sample shows fewer than 400,000 distinct CDR3 sequences, and over 8.5% sits with its ten largest clones. The sequencing input was blood T cells: a sorted CD56 or NKG2C T cell subset, CD4+ or CD8+ T cells, or bulk PBMC T cells (not recorded which). The receptors originated from a woman between 50 and 59 years old in good health. CDR3s include the opening cysteine and the closing phenylalanine or tryptophan. Fields, in order: V gene, J gene, CDR3 protein.

>TRBV12-3/TRBV12-4|TRBJ1-5
CASRPGQGAQPQHF
>TRBV12-3/TRBV12-4|TRBJ2-7
CASSWGQRSYEQYF
>TRBV5-5|TRBJ2-7
CASSLVSRDDEQYF
>TRBV5-1|TRBJ1-1
CASSLGLSGQGNTEAFF
>TRBV10-3|TRBJ2-1
CAISESMPDSSYNEQFF
>TRBV4-1|TRBJ2-1
CASSYAGDSYNEQFF
>TRBV23-1|TRBJ2-1
CASTPSGRAGYNEQFF
>TRBV29-1|TRBJ1-2
CSVERQSFGYGYTF
>TRBV27|TRBJ2-1
CASSSIAGYNEQFF
>TRBV20-1|TRBJ2-3
CSARAYGGSTDTQYF
>TRBV5-1|TRBJ2-7
CASSLRGRAHEQYF
>TRBV7-9|TRBJ2-7
CASSFVADSYEQYF
>TRBV5-1|TRBJ1-2
CASSRGTGGNYGYTF
>TRBV12-3/TRBV12-4|TRBJ2-7
CASRSSGLTKKYF
>TRBV20-1|TRBJ1-5
CSAREGGANQPQHF
>TRBV5-1|TRBJ2-5
CASSLSFLGSSRVETQYF
>TRBV29-1|TRBJ1-2
CSVASPPNYGYTF
>TRBV6-5|TRBJ2-1
CASRGLGGNEQFF
>TRBV16|TRBJ2-7
CASSLSGPSYEQYF
>TRBV29-1|TRBJ2-5
CSVILAGFQETQYF
>TRBV7-9|TRBJ2-3
CASSRILASGHTDTQYF
>TRBV2|TRBJ2-7
CASSPTTSSEQYF
>TRBV11-2|TRBJ2-7
CASSPSQGREQYF
>TRBV6-5|TRBJ2-2
CASSIRTSGRTGELFF
>TRBV24-1|TRBJ2-1
CATSSGWMRNEQFF
>TRBV7-9|TRBJ2-1
CASSFPSMTGLNEQFF
>TRBV11-2|TRBJ1-3
CASSLARSSGNTIYF
>TRBV7-3|TRBJ2-5
CASSSGREGTRRETQYF
>TRBV2|TRBJ2-2
CASAGGLMTGELFF
>TRBV6-5|TRBJ1-6
CASSRTGGSPLHF
>TRBV29-1|TRBJ1-3
CSFSNVPNTIYF
>TRBV5-1|TRBJ2-7
CASRRAGVSNEQYF
>TRBV29-1|TRBJ1-2
CSAIPTGTVYGYTF
>TRBV6-5|TRBJ2-1
CASSYNAGGYNEQFF
>TRBV30|TRBJ2-2
CAWSAGRGGELFF
>TRBV30|TRBJ2-3
CAWRGQGRSDTQYF
>TRBV27|TRBJ2-5
CASSSLRGADQETQYF
>TRBV5-1|TRBJ1-1
CASSLGGARNTEAFF
>TRBV5-1|TRBJ2-5
CASREREGRETQYF
>TRBV12-3/TRBV12-4|TRBJ1-6
CASSFRTGANNSPLHF
>TRBV6-5|TRBJ2-3
CASSYVGRGSDTQYF
>TRBV5-5|TRBJ2-6
CASRPDRGGANVLTF
>TRBV11-2|TRBJ2-7
CASSLRLEPLYEQYF
>TRBV9|TRBJ1-3
CASSDPTGAGNTIYF
>TRBV29-1|TRBJ2-3
CSVVDPSHSTDTQYF
>TRBV20-1|TRBJ2-4
CSARDRPGAKNIQYF
>TRBV13|TRBJ2-7
CASSGGTGAVWGEQYF
>TRBV6-2/TRBV6-3|TRBJ2-7
CASSYSSIHGSTYEQYF
>TRBV6-5|TRBJ2-1
CASSYSSRGLLNEQFF
>TRBV20-1|TRBJ2-5
CSARDFLRPPTQETQYF
>TRBV6-6|TRBJ1-1
CASTLDSMNTEAFF
>TRBV7-9|TRBJ1-1
CASSSSGVAEAFF
>TRBV10-3|TRBJ2-2
CAISGSGGAGELFF
>TRBV28|TRBJ2-7
CASSLSGPLEGDEQYF
>TRBV27|TRBJ1-1
CASSLYPQGGNTEAFF
>TRBV5-1|TRBJ2-1
CASSLETGYEQFF
>TRBV12-3/TRBV12-4|TRBJ1-1
CASSGARGFAAFF
>TRBV6-6|TRBJ2-3
CASTRSTDTQYF
>TRBV4-2|TRBJ2-4
CASSQDGKGLAGRNIQYF
>TRBV4-1|TRBJ2-3
CASSQDQQWRATDTQYF